This TCR beta chain is from a study of blood T cell repertoires in COVID-19. Across 20 to 25 US areas, participants ranged in age from about 18 to 90 years. Clinical history as reported by participants underpinned cohort assignment. In Cohort 3, a recovered donor had either two negative PCRs, clearance, or symptom resolution. Original methodology: Amplification of reference gene primers provided the estimated nucleated cell counts. Here immunoSEQ multiplex PCR was the method, and the copy in TCRdb shows in-frame clones only, minus some. The DNA gave D and trimming, while V, J and clone size come from that table. Among over 150,000 clones listed, more than 85% were seen once. The CDR3 is 13 residues long. Germline V CDR1 and CDR2: SGHNT, YYREEE (reference sequence). Trimming shortened V by 0 bases and J by 4 bases, and 7 bases separated the two germline ends.

The clonotype comes from a woman aged 45-59 years who had recovered from COVID-19. The rearrangement uses TRBV5-4 and TRBJ1-1; tentatively, D is TRBD1 (5 bases). The sequencing input was PBMCs or T cells enriched from blood (not recorded which). The CDR3 DNA reads TGTGCCAGCAGCTTGGTCCAGGGCACTGAAGCTTTCTTT. It translates to CASSLVQGTEAFF.